Listed here are 26 T cell receptor beta chains from one sample, sequenced in a study of blood T cell repertoires in COVID-19. Generated by immunoSEQ multiplex PCR, the TCRdb table keeps only in-frame clones and is missing some. The repertoire consists of roughly 80,000 clones, with about 89% occurring once and the leading ten covering roughly 2.6%. Sequenced: peripheral blood. Receptors originate from a man aged 50-60 years with COVID-19, enrolled during active disease.

The chain employs TRBV5-1 and TRBJ1-3; 8 nucleotides line up with TRBD1. The CDR3 is 14 amino acids. CDR1 is SGHRS and CDR2 is YFSETQ in the germline V gene. V was pared by 4 bases and J by 9 bases, with 9 bases of the junction left unmatched. The CDR3 nucleotides read TGCGCCAGCAGCGGTGGGACAGGTGTGACCACCATATATTTT. Translated: CASSGGTGVTTIYF.

The chain carries TRBV25-1 and TRBJ2-5, with 15 bases fitting TRBD2. Germline V lookup: CDR1 MGHDK, CDR2 SYGVNS. The V gene end was trimmed by 5 bases and the J gene end by 5 bases; junction bases not matched to a gene: 6. This CDR3 contains 16 residues. The chain's CDR3 is CASSKGTSGRYETQYF. DNA for the CDR3: TGTGCCAGCAGTAAGGGGACTAGCGGGAGGTATGAGACCCAGTACTTC.

The V gene is TRBV10-2, the J gene TRBJ1-2; 7 bases line up with TRBD1. The CDR3 has 16 residues. V trimming: 4 bases; J trimming: 0 bases; junction bases outside the gene matches: 8. In germline, CDR1 is WSHSY, CDR2 SAAADI. CDR3 in DNA: TGCGCCAGCAGTGTTTATGCGGGACAGACTAACTATGGCTACACCTTC. Protein sequence: CASSVYAGQTNYGYTF.

V is TRBV7-2 and J is TRBJ2-5, with a tentative D call TRBD2 (5 bases). There are 17 residues in the CDR3. CDR1 is SGHTA and CDR2 is FQGNSA in the germline V gene. V lost 4 bases, J lost 4 bases, and 22 bases lay in between. Written as DNA, the CDR3 is TGTGCCAGCAGCTATACCTTTTCCCTTTCACGGGGAGAGACCCAGTACTTC. This translates into CASSYTFSLSRGETQYF.

The V call is TRBV13, the J call TRBJ2-2; 9 bases line up with TRBD2. Losses at the gene ends were 0 bases for V and 0 bases for J; bases not matched to a gene: 2. Per the germline V gene, CDR1 is PRHDT and CDR2 is FYEKMQ (reference sequence). CDR3 length: 17 amino acids. The CDR3: CASSLGPSGTNTGELFF. DNA for the CDR3: TGTGCCAGCAGCTTAGGTCCTAGCGGGACGAACACCGGGGAGCTGTTTTTT.

This clone was observed once. Sequence at one end of the junction differs from germline and may be a read error. The genes are TRBV9 and TRBJ2-7, with TRBD2 matching over 8 bases. Germline values: CDR1 SGDLS, CDR2 YYNGEE. The CDR3 loop spans 12 amino acids. DNA of the CDR3: TGTGCCAGCAGCCCAAATGAGCGGGAGCGGTACTTC. Translating it yields CASSPNERERYF.

CDR3 sequence (DNA): TGCGCCAGCAGCCAAGATTACGGGCAGGGTAGCTCCTACGAGCAGTACGTC. It yields the protein CASSQDYGQGSSYEQYV. The chain employs TRBV4-1 and TRBJ2-7, with D possibly matching TRBD1 (5 bases). The CDR3 totals 17 residues. V dropped 0 bases and J dropped 0 bases, with 15 bases sitting between them. CDR1 is MGHRA and CDR2 is YSYEKL in the germline V gene.

This chain uses TRBV19 with TRBJ1-4; TRBD1 is a possible D gene (5 bases). The CDR3 is made up of 14 amino acids. CDR1 LNHDA and CDR2 SQIVND come from the germline V gene (reference sequence). V was clipped by 5 bases and J by 8 bases, with 15 bases between them. CDR3 nucleotide sequence: TGTGCCAGTAGTCCGGGCGACAGTGGGGAAAAACTGTTTTTT. Translated: CASSPGDSGEKLFF.

This chain connects TRBV19 to TRBJ2-1, with D perhaps matching TRBD1 (5 bases). Germline V lookup: CDR1 LNHDA, CDR2 SQIVND (reference sequence). This CDR3 contains 13 residues. Trimming took off 1 base at V and 10 bases at J, with 11 bases between the two ends. This CDR3 is CASSIVRDEEQFF. CDR3 bases: TGTGCCAGTAGTATAGTCAGGGATGAAGAGCAGTTCTTC.

The chain carries TRBV19 and TRBJ1-1; no reliable D call. This CDR3 has 13 residues. Deletions cut 6 bases from V and 0 bases from J, with 8 bases between. Germline assignment: CDR1 LNHDA and CDR2 SQIVND (reference sequence). Written as DNA, the CDR3 is TGTGCCAGTAGAAACGGGATGAACACTGAAGCTTTCTTT. This encodes CASRNGMNTEAFF.

The V and J genes are TRBV19 and TRBJ2-1; TRBD2 agrees at 10 bases. Germline CDR1 reads LNHDA; CDR2 reads SQIVND (reference sequence). This CDR3 contains 15 residues. Trimming at V came to 6 bases and at J to 5 bases, leaving 7 bases not matched to a gene. CDR3 nucleotide sequence: TGTGCCAGTAGGACCGGGACTAGCGCTCACAATGAGCAGTTCTTC. This gives the protein CASRTGTSAHNEQFF.

This rearrangement joins TRBV7-2 to TRBJ2-3; TRBD2 matches 7 bases. From germline, CDR1 is SGHTA and CDR2 FQGNSA. V was clipped by 6 bases and J by 4 bases; unmatched bases: 4. This CDR3 spans 13 amino acids. CDR3 DNA sequence: TGTGCCAGCAGGGGAGGGATACCAGATACGCAGTATTTT. This codes for CASRGGIPDTQYF.

V is TRBV21-1 and J is TRBJ2-7; the DNA was not compared with TRBD2, the D call given in the table. TRBV21-1 is an annotated pseudogene. This CDR3 spans 11 amino acids. In nucleotides, the CDR3 is TGTGCCAGCAGCTTCCGCTACGAGCAGTACTTC. Translating it yields CASSFRYEQYF.

The CDR3 protein is CASSVDALSYNEQFF. CDR3 bases: TGTGCCAGCAGCGTAGACGCGTTGTCCTACAATGAGCAGTTCTTC. V gene TRBV9 combines with J gene TRBJ2-1, with D hard to call. CDR3 length: 15 residues. V was trimmed by 0 bases and J by 1 base, leaving 8 bases between them. The germline V gene encodes CDR1 SGDLS and CDR2 YYNGEE.

The rearrangement joins TRBV7-2 to TRBJ2-7; 10 bases match TRBD2. The CDR3 sequence is 17 residues long. CDR1 and CDR2 (germline): SGHTA, FQGNSA. Losses at the gene ends were 2 bases for V and 7 bases for J; bases not matched to a gene: 14. The CDR3 DNA reads as TGTGCCAGCAGCTTATCTCCCATAGCGGGAGGCGGCCGGGAGCAGTACTTC. It yields the protein CASSLSPIAGGGREQYF.

The chain carries TRBV19 and TRBJ2-6; D might be TRBD1 (5 bases). The CDR3 totals 17 residues. Germline values: CDR1 LNHDA, CDR2 SQIVND (reference sequence). Trimming removed 11 bases at V and 1 base at J, with 21 bases between. The CDR3 reads CASTQGAVGSGANVLTF. CDR3 DNA sequence: TGTGCCTCCACTCAAGGGGCAGTTGGGTCTGGGGCCAACGTCCTGACTTTC. Full variable domain (remainder filled in from reference TRBV19 and TRBJ2-6): DGGITQSPKYLFRKEGQNVTLSCEQNLNHDAMYWYRQDPGQGLRLIYYSQIVNDFQKGDIAEGYSVSREKKESFPLTVTSAQKNPTAFYLCASTQGAVGSGANVLTFGAGSRLTVL.

The J gene is TRBJ2-1, the V gene TRBV18; a possible D gene is TRBD2 (6 bases). The V end was cut by 2 bases, the J end by 4 bases, with 12 bases between. Germline CDR1 is KGHSH and CDR2 is LQKENI. CDR3 size: 15 residues. CDR3 in DNA: TGTGCCAGCTCACCAACTGGCGGAGGGTACAATGAGCAGTTCTTC. Amino acids: CASSPTGGGYNEQFF. Drawing the rest from reference TRBV18 and TRBJ2-1, the complete variable domain is NAGVMQNPRHLVRRRGQEARLRCSPMKGHSHVYWYRQLPEEGLKFMVYLQKENIIDESGMPKERFSAEFPKEGPSILRIQQVVRGDSAAYFCASSPTGGGYNEQFFGPGTRLTVL.

The gene calls are TRBV19 and TRBJ1-3, with D tentatively TRBD1 (6 bases). The CDR3 is 16 residues long. Germline V gene data show CDR1 as LNHDA and CDR2 as SQIVND (reference sequence). Between the trimmed V and J ends, which lost 5 bases and 2 bases, there was a span of 16 bases. CDR3: CASSSTGQEAGNTIYF. Here the CDR3 DNA reads TGTGCCAGTAGTTCTACAGGGCAAGAAGCTGGAAACACCATATATTTT.

This rearrangement joins TRBV12-2 to TRBJ2-1; the DNA was not compared with TRBD2, the D call given in the table. TRBV12-2 has pseudogene status. The CDR3 contains 13 residues. In nucleotides, the CDR3 is TGTGCAAGTCGCTTAGGTAGCGAGCGGGAACAGTTCTTC. Its translation is CASRLGSEREQFF.

V usage is TRBV5-8 and J usage is TRBJ2-5; TRBD1 aligns across 12 bases. Germline lookup yields CDR1 SGHTS and CDR2 YDEGEE. The ends lost 3 bases at V and 4 bases at J; junction bases unmatched: 10. The CDR3 is 17 amino acids. The CDR3 nucleotides are TGTGCCAGCAGCTACTCCGGGACAGGGGGCGTATTAGAGACCCAGTACTTC. This codes for CASSYSGTGGVLETQYF.

The chain employs TRBV15 and TRBJ2-5; D not resolved. The V end was cut by 0 bases, the J end by 5 bases, with 4 bases between. Per germline, CDR1 LNHNV and CDR2 YYDKDF (reference sequence). The CDR3 has 12 amino acids. The CDR3 bases are TGTGCCACCAGCAGAGATCCGGAGACCCAGTACTTC. It translates to CATSRDPETQYF. Drawing the rest from reference TRBV15 and TRBJ2-5, the complete variable domain is DAMVIQNPRYQVTQFGKPVTLSCSQTLNHNVMYWYQQKSSQAPKLLFHYYDKDFNNEADTPDNFQSRRPNTSFCFLDIRSPGLGDTAMYLCATSRDPETQYFGPGTRLLVL.

The chain couples TRBV11-2 to TRBJ2-1, with D tentatively TRBD2 (6 bases). Trimming left V 5 bases short and J 4 bases short, with 18 bases between. This CDR3 has 16 amino acids. CDR1 is SGHAT and CDR2 is FQNNGV in the germline V gene. CDR3 region: CASSPSGEAAYNEQFF. CDR3 in DNA: TGTGCCAGCAGCCCTTCGGGAGAGGCGGCTTACAATGAGCAGTTCTTC.

This chain links TRBV11-2 with TRBJ1-2, with 7 bases matching TRBD1. The CDR3 is made up of 14 amino acids. Germline V gives CDR1 SGHAT, CDR2 FQNNGV. The V and J ends lost 3 bases and 0 bases, in that order; junction bases with no gene match: 1. Here the CDR3 reads CASSLGQSNYGYTF. CDR3 nucleotide sequence: TGTGCCAGCAGCTTGGGACAGTCTAACTATGGCTACACCTTC. The full variable domain, with the rest looked up from reference TRBV11-2 and TRBJ1-2, is EAGVAQSPRYKIIEKRQSVAFWCNPISGHATLYWYQQILGQGPKLLIQFQNNGVVDDSQLPKDRFSAERLKGVDSTLKIQPAKLEDSAVYLCASSLGQSNYGYTFGSGTRLTVV.

This clone was detected only a few times. J is TRBJ1-4 and V is TRBV30; no reliable D call. The CDR3 sequence is 13 residues long. The germline V and J ends were trimmed by 2 bases and 7 bases, with 11 bases remaining between them. Germline CDR1 reads GTSNPN; CDR2 reads SVGIG (reference sequence). CDR3 sequence reads: CAWSRAASEKLFF. In nucleotides, the CDR3 is TGTGCCTGGAGTCGAGCAGCGTCTGAAAAACTGTTTTTT.

The chain is built from TRBV13 and TRBJ2-5; no clear D gene. The length of the CDR3 is 13 residues. Per the germline V gene, CDR1 is PRHDT and CDR2 is FYEKMQ (reference sequence). Trimming removed 2 bases from V and 1 base from J, with 5 bases in between. CDR3 sequence: CASSLSFQETQYF. CDR3 DNA: TGTGCCAGCAGCTTATCGTTCCAAGAGACCCAGTACTTC.

This chain links TRBV5-1 with TRBJ1-1, with D hard to call. Trimming stripped 5 bases from V and 1 base from J, with 9 bases between. Germline-derived CDR1 and CDR2 are SGHRS and YFSETQ. This CDR3 contains 13 residues. The chain's CDR3 is CASRPTGNTEAFF. In DNA, the CDR3 is TGCGCCAGCAGACCGACGGGGAACACTGAAGCTTTCTTT. The full variable domain, in which reference TRBV5-1 and TRBJ1-1 provide the parts outside the CDR3, is KAGVTQTPRYLIKTRGQQVTLSCSPISGHRSVSWYQQTPGQGLQFLFEYFSETQRNKGNFPGRFSGRQFSNSRSEMNVSTLELGDSALYLCASRPTGNTEAFFGQGTRLTVV.